These 24 T cell receptor beta chains originate from one sample sequenced in a study of blood T cell repertoires in COVID-19. Only in-frame clones appear in the TCRdb table, and some are missing; sequencing was by immunoSEQ multiplex PCR. The sample lists just over 650,000 clones, around 89% occurring once. The sequenced sample consisted of peripheral blood. These receptors were collected from a woman younger than 30 with acute or convalescent COVID-19.

V and J are TRBV29-1 and TRBJ1-4, with D maybe TRBD1 (6 bases). In germline, CDR1 is SQVTM, CDR2 ANQGSEA. This CDR3 comprises 15 residues. V lost 6 bases, J lost 0 bases, and 14 bases lay in between. Here the CDR3 reads CSVARQAATNEKLFF. Written as DNA, the CDR3 is TGCAGCGTGGCACGACAGGCAGCAACTAATGAAAAACTGTTTTTT.

This chain joins TRBV19 and TRBJ2-1; D not resolved. Trimming left V 1 base short and J 6 bases short, with 10 bases between. CDR1 and CDR2 (germline): LNHDA, SQIVND (reference sequence). The CDR3 spans 14 residues. CDR3 sequence reads: CASSIAPTPNEQFF. In DNA form, the CDR3 reads TGTGCCAGTAGTATAGCCCCAACTCCCAATGAGCAGTTCTTC.

This rearrangement joins TRBV6-1 to TRBJ2-4; weak D call: TRBD1 (5 bases). The germline V gene encodes CDR1 MNHNS and CDR2 SASEGT. This CDR3 is 15 amino acids long. V gave up 2 bases and J gave up 8 bases, with 16 bases separating them. The CDR3, as DNA: TGTGCCAGCAGTGAAAGCCCCGCCTGGGGCGACATTCAGTACTTC. Amino acid sequence: CASSESPAWGDIQYF.

The V gene is TRBV19, the J gene TRBJ1-1; 10 positions agree with TRBD1. The trim removed 5 bases at V and 5 bases at J, leaving 5 bases unmatched. The CDR3 is 14 residues long. Germline loops: CDR1 LNHDA, CDR2 SQIVND (reference sequence). CDR3 amino acids: CASSPWDRGTEAFF. The CDR3 DNA reads as TGTGCCAGTAGTCCCTGGGACAGGGGAACTGAAGCTTTCTTT.

The chain combines TRBV24-1 with TRBJ1-2; TRBD1 is a possible D gene (5 bases). Germline lookup yields CDR1 KGHDR and CDR2 SFDVKD. Trimming shortened V by 5 bases and J by 3 bases, and 6 bases separated the two germline ends. CDR3 length: 12 residues. The CDR3 spells CATSGGDYGYTF. CDR3 nucleotides: TGTGCCACCAGTGGGGGGGACTATGGCTACACCTTC.

The V gene is TRBV14, the J gene TRBJ2-7, with a weak D call TRBD2 (5 bases). CDR1 and CDR2 from the germline V gene are SGHDN and FVKESK. The CDR3 has 13 amino acids. The ends were cut back, 4 bases at V and 3 bases at J, with 10 bases in the middle. The CDR3 loop reads CASSRGPRYEQYF. Here the CDR3 DNA reads TGTGCCAGCAGCCGCGGGCCCCGCTACGAGCAGTACTTC.

As DNA, the CDR3 is TGTGCCACCAGTGACGGACAGGGGGCAGTTCCTAACGAGCAGTACTTC. Protein product: CATSDGQGAVPNEQYF. This sequence joins TRBV24-1 and TRBJ2-7; 11 bases match TRBD1. Germline CDR1 is KGHDR and CDR2 is SFDVKD. The CDR3 runs to 16 residues. The V gene end was trimmed by 4 bases and the J gene end by 5 bases; junction bases not matched to a gene: 9.

This clone was counted between two and nine times. The V and J genes are TRBV19 and TRBJ1-1, with D possibly being TRBD1 (6 bases). The ends were cut back, 2 bases at V and 4 bases at J, with 14 bases in the middle. CDR3 length equals 15 residues. Germline V gene data show CDR1 as LNHDA and CDR2 as SQIVND (reference sequence). In nucleotides, the CDR3 is TGTGCCAGTAGTATAAAACCAGGGGTAGGCACTGAAGCTTTCTTT. Protein product: CASSIKPGVGTEAFF.

This clone has a single count. The chain joins TRBV5-1 to TRBJ2-2, with D possibly matching TRBD1 (7 bases). Trimming pared 0 bases from V and 3 bases from J, leaving 9 bases between. The germline CDR1 and CDR2 sequences are SGHRS and YFSETQ. The CDR3 is 15 amino acids. CDR3 sequence: CASSLARGDTGELFF. As DNA, the CDR3 is TGCGCCAGCAGCTTGGCCAGGGGGGACACCGGGGAGCTGTTTTTT.

CDR3 region: CASSPGYPVAQYF. In DNA form, the CDR3 reads TGTGCCAGCAGCCCGGGTTACCCTGTGGCCCAGTACTTC. V and J are TRBV12-3 or TRBV12-4 and TRBJ2-5, with D unclear. V shed 6 bases and J shed 9 bases, with 17 bases lying between them. This CDR3 spans 13 amino acids.

This chain uses TRBV9 with TRBJ2-3; D is unclear. Trimming left V 3 bases short and J 5 bases short, with 13 bases between. The CDR3 runs to 14 residues. Looked up from germline, CDR1 is SGDLS and CDR2 is YYNGEE. CDR3: CASSGDISGDTQYF. DNA of the CDR3: TGTGCCAGCAGCGGAGATATTTCGGGAGATACGCAGTATTTT. Complete variable domain (other parts from reference TRBV9 and TRBJ2-3): DSGVTQTPKHLITATGQRVTLRCSPRSGDLSVYWYQQSLDQGLQFLIQYYNGEERAKGNILERFSAQQFPDLHSELNLSSLELGDSALYFCASSGDISGDTQYFGPGTRLTVL.

This clone was counted only a few times. The V and J genes are TRBV6-5 and TRBJ2-2, with a tentative D call TRBD2 (6 bases). V lost 7 bases and J lost 3, with 15 bases in between. Germline V lookup: CDR1 MNHEY, CDR2 SVGAGI. This CDR3 is built from 15 residues. CDR3 bases: TGTGCCAGCAAATCTCTTACGGGGGACACCGGGGAGCTGTTTTTT. As protein: CASKSLTGDTGELFF.

The chain employs TRBV10-3 and TRBJ1-6; possibly TRBD1 for D (5 bases). There are 15 residues in the CDR3. CDR1 is ENHRY and CDR2 is SYGVKD in the germline V gene. V was trimmed by 3 bases and J by 8 bases, leaving 14 bases between them. The chain's CDR3 is CAISEREGMDSPLHF. CDR3 bases: TGTGCCATCAGTGAAAGGGAGGGGATGGATTCACCCCTCCACTTT.

The V call is TRBV29-1, the J call TRBJ1-5; D is perhaps TRBD1 (5 bases). CDR3 length equals 13 residues. Germline V CDR1 and CDR2: SQVTM, ANQGSEA. V shed 5 bases and J shed 7 bases, with 15 bases lying between them. The CDR3 sequence is CSVLVGEGQPQHF. As DNA, the CDR3 is TGCAGCGTTCTAGTCGGGGAGGGGCAGCCCCAGCATTTT.

The gene calls are TRBV5-1 and TRBJ2-2, with 11 nucleotides matching TRBD1. The V and J ends lost 0 bases and 6 bases, in that order; junction bases with no gene match: 1. The CDR3 spans 15 residues. Germline assignment: CDR1 SGHRS and CDR2 YFSETQ. The CDR3 DNA is TGCGCCAGCAGCTTGGAGGGACAGGGGGCCGGGGAGCTGTTTTTT. Translation: CASSLEGQGAGELFF.

This rearrangement joins TRBV28 to TRBJ2-7; possible D gene TRBD1, 6 bases. V gave up 2 bases and J gave up 2 bases, with 10 bases separating them. CDR3 length equals 14 residues. Germline CDR1 reads MDHEN; CDR2 reads SYDVKM. The CDR3 coding sequence is TGTGCCAGCAGTTTAAGCAGGGGTCCCTACGAGCAGTACTTC. Protein product: CASSLSRGPYEQYF.

V usage is TRBV3-1 (or the pseudogene TRBV3-2) and J usage is TRBJ2-1, with 10 bases identical to TRBD2. CDR3 length equals 20 residues. Germline CDR1 LGHDT, CDR2 YNNKEL (reference sequence). J gave up 6 bases and V 0 bases, and 17 bases lay outside the gene matches. The CDR3 protein is CASSQDLGLAGEAPPNEQFF. The CDR3, as DNA: TGTGCCAGCAGCCAAGATCTGGGGCTAGCGGGGGAAGCCCCCCCCAATGAGCAGTTCTTC.

V is TRBV11-2 and J is TRBJ1-3; the match to TRBD1 covers 7 bases. V lost 6 bases, J lost 2 bases, and 10 bases stayed unmatched. Germline V gene lookup returns CDR1 SGHAT and CDR2 FQNNGV. The CDR3 length is 16 residues. This CDR3 reads CASRLPNTGAGNTIYF. CDR3 DNA sequence: TGTGCCAGCAGACTACCGAATACAGGGGCTGGAAACACCATATATTTT.

The chain couples TRBV5-1 to TRBJ2-1, with D maybe TRBD1 (6 bases). Trimming stripped 2 bases from V and 4 bases from J, with 19 bases between. Germline assignment: CDR1 SGHRS and CDR2 YFSETQ. The CDR3 has 17 residues. In DNA form, the CDR3 reads TGCGCCAGCAGCTTTATACCTGGGGTGACAGGATACAATGAGCAGTTCTTC. Translated: CASSFIPGVTGYNEQFF. The full variable domain, rest sourced from reference TRBV5-1 and TRBJ2-1, is KAGVTQTPRYLIKTRGQQVTLSCSPISGHRSVSWYQQTPGQGLQFLFEYFSETQRNKGNFPGRFSGRQFSNSRSEMNVSTLELGDSALYLCASSFIPGVTGYNEQFFGPGTRLTVL.

J is TRBJ1-2 and V is TRBV5-1, with 8 positions matching TRBD1. The CDR3 length is 17 residues. V lost 7 bases, J lost 1 base, and 15 bases stayed unmatched. Germline CDR1 and CDR2: SGHRS and YFSETQ. CDR3 coding DNA: TGCGCCAGCCTGCCGGGACAGGCATCGCCAGTTAACTATGGCTACACCTTC. It yields the protein CASLPGQASPVNYGYTF.

The J gene is TRBJ1-5, the V gene TRBV7-2; D remains unclear. Germline loops: CDR1 SGHTA, CDR2 FQGNSA. The CDR3 spans 15 residues. Trimming left V 0 bases short and J 5 bases short, with 11 bases between. The CDR3 coding sequence is TGTGCCAGCAGCTTAGCGCTGACTTTAGATCAGCCCCAGCATTTT. Translating it yields CASSLALTLDQPQHF.

The rearrangement uses TRBV5-1 and TRBJ1-6, with 7 bases matching TRBD1. The CDR3 spans 17 residues. Germline assignment: CDR1 SGHRS and CDR2 YFSETQ. J lost 3 bases, V lost 0 bases, and 6 bases had no gene match. This CDR3 reads CASSLVGQPYYNSPLHF. The CDR3 DNA reads as TGCGCCAGCAGCTTGGTGGGACAGCCATACTATAATTCACCCCTCCACTTT.

This chain uses TRBV4-1 with TRBJ2-5; TRBD2 agrees at 10 bases. Unmatched junction bases numbered 6, after V lost 4 bases and J lost 1 base. The CDR3 contains 16 residues. Germline V lookup: CDR1 MGHRA, CDR2 YSYEKL. Here the CDR3 DNA reads TGCGCCAGCAGCCCCGGAGCGGGGGGGCTCCAAGAGACCCAGTACTTC. Translating gives CASSPGAGGLQETQYF.

The chain uses TRBV19 and TRBJ1-3; D is undetermined. CDR1 and CDR2 from the germline V gene are LNHDA and SQIVND (reference sequence). CDR3 length: 15 amino acids. V lost 6 bases, J lost 3 bases, and 15 bases lay in between. CDR3 residues: CASSMKAPLGNTIYF. The CDR3 DNA reads TGTGCCAGTAGCATGAAAGCTCCCCTTGGAAACACCATATATTTT. Looking up the rest from reference TRBV19 and TRBJ1-3 gives the full variable domain: DGGITQSPKYLFRKEGQNVTLSCEQNLNHDAMYWYRQDPGQGLRLIYYSQIVNDFQKGDIAEGYSVSREKKESFPLTVTSAQKNPTAFYLCASSMKAPLGNTIYFGEGSWLTVV.